The entry that follows covers one TCR beta chain sequence. This clone came up a few times. The antigen this receptor binds is unknown. Base-call qualities are not available, and no considerably larger clone is one nucleotide away. These data come from a study of beta chain features in type 1 diabetes (dated by TCRdb to between 2018 and 2020). For the study in its entirety: Patients and healthy donors did not differ in mean age, gender distribution, total cell number or subset yield. The study compared the TCRB repertoires of sorted circulating CD4+ T cell subsets in recently diagnosed type 1 diabetes patients with those in matched healthy donors. A total of around 110,000,000 sorted cells were examined across all samples, and RNA yield correlated strongly with the number of cells per subset. Regulatory and stem cell-like memory subsets were obtained from only 8 patients and about eight healthy donors, while naive and central memory subsets were obtained from all 30 or so donors. What the research found in general, with its limitations: Sequencing cDNA rather than genomic DNA could over-represent highly expressing activated cells, although activation and CD3 levels did not differ between groups. In all four CD4+ subsets, TCRB CDR3 length was moderately but significantly shorter in type 1 diabetes patients. Shorter templates might be favored by PCR, yet because patient and control samples were amplified and corrected together, any such skew would affect both groups equally. Patients with type 1 diabetes made fewer insertions and deleted more nucleotides at VDJ recombination sites, implying thymic rearrangement abnormalities. Naive, central memory and regulatory TCRB repertoires appeared more similar among patients than among healthy donors. HLA sub-analyses involved small numbers of individuals, so any influence of HLA type on TCRB rearrangement remained unresolved.

From its cysteine to its phenylalanine, the CDR3 spans 15 amino acids. Only CDR3 DNA is held: 45 bases, read in frame from base 1. V trim: 5 bases; J trim: 5 bases; unmatched bases: 10. CDR1 MNHEY and CDR2 SVGAGI are derived from the germline V gene. A single peripheral blood draw of 90 to 150 mL on average was collected from each donor into heparinised tubes. A BD FACSAria II and a panel including CD45RO, CCR7, CD25, CD127, CD95 and CD27 were used to sort naive, central memory, regulatory and stem cell-like memory CD4+ T cells. A purity above 95% was achieved for all sorted populations. PBMCs were isolated immediately by Lymphoprep density gradient centrifugation and stained directly without culture. So that batch effects would be minimized, each experiment stained and sorted samples in pairs, pairing one healthy donor with one patient. The entire isolated RNA was reverse transcribed using the High Capacity cDNA Reverse Transcription Kit, and thus expressed TCRB transcripts were sequenced. Deep immunoSEQ sequencing was performed on naive, central memory and regulatory T cell samples, with an average of around 3.4 million total reads per sample. After sorted cells were lysed in RLT buffer, RNA was extracted with DNase-treated RNeasy Micro or Mini kits, with the choice depending on cell number. To prevent cross-contamination, every cell subset was processed on its own, while patient and healthy donor samples were processed together. The immunoSEQ multiplex PCR was used to amplify TCRB sequences from cDNA, yielding 87-bp fragments that span the CDR3 region. Sequencing of the amplicons was done on the Illumina HiSeq platform. The study's processing was this. Synthetic template baselines were used to correct PCR bias computationally, reads within Hamming distance 2 were collapsed together, and singletons that could not be merged were discarded. Reads were aligned against IMGT so that V, D and J genes, CDR3 length and insertions or deletions at six rearrangement sites could be assigned. Within each subset, clonotype counts were normalized to sorted cell number, after which true diversity and Gini coefficients were computed with the tcR R package. The overlap coefficient, calculated on TCRB nucleotide sequences, was used to quantify repertoire sharing. Out-of-frame TCRB sequences from naive cells were analyzed as a proxy for the pre-selection repertoire. Imported from immuneACCESS, the table was reduced by TCRdb to in-frame sequences with V and J called. These copies leave out some clones; in studies compared against another copy, an unresolved V gene accounts for under half, and the cause of the remainder is not known. V, J and clone size derive from that table, while D and trimming were established from the DNA sequence. The table for this sample lists roughly 700,000 clones; under 15% of them were counted only once. The top ten clonotypes cover about 0.02% of the sample.

Sequences were obtained from naive CD4+ T cells from blood. What this sample's cell subset or site label stands for: true naive CD4+ T cells. The chain uses TRBV6-5 and TRBJ2-3; 7 central bases correspond to TRBD2. The sequence derives from a man between 18 and 29 years old with type 1 diabetes. The DNA sequence is TGTGCCAGCAGTCCCCTCGGACTAGTAGAAGATACGCAGTATTTT. Its protein product is CASSPLGLVEDTQYF.